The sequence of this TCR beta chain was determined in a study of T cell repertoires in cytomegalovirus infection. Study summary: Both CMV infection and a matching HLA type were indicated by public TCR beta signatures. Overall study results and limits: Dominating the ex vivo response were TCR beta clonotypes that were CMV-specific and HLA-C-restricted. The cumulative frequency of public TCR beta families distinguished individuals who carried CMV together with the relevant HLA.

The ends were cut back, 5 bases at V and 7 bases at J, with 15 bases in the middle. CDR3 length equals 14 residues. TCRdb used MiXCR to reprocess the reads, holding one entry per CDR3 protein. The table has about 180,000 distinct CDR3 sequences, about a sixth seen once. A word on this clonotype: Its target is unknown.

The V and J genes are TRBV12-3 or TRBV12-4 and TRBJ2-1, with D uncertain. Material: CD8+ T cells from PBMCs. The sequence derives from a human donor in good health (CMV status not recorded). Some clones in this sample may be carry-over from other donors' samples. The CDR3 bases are TGTGCCAGCAGTGCGGAACCCCTTTGGAATGAGCAGTTCTTC. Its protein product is CASSAEPLWNEQFF.